A selection of T cell receptor beta chains follows, all from one sample in a study of blood T cell repertoires in COVID-19. Assay: immunoSEQ multiplex PCR; the TCRdb copy retains only in-frame clones and omits some. The table shows some 300,000 clones, with approximately 89% occurring only once. The sample consisted of peripheral blood. These receptor sequences come from a woman aged 25 to 39 who had recovered from COVID-19. Both conserved end residues are part of each CDR3.

V	J	CDR3
TRBV5-1	TRBJ2-7	CASSLGGGSNYEQYF
TRBV18	TRBJ1-3	CASSLPTGVAGNTIYF
TRBV10-3	TRBJ2-2	CAISTGNANTGELFF
TRBV12-3/TRBV12-4	TRBJ1-6	CASGRRSSPLHF
TRBV5-1	TRBJ2-3	CASSGRPTSTDTQYF
TRBV3-1/TRBV3-2	TRBJ2-1	CASSQGRTGGDEQFF
TRBV28	TRBJ2-7	CASTRTDSGEQYF
TRBV6-5	TRBJ1-1	CASSYSLDRGNTEAFF
TRBV12-3/TRBV12-4	TRBJ1-6	CASSLAVGSPLHF
TRBV5-1	TRBJ1-4	CASSLEQGATNEKLFF
TRBV4-1	TRBJ2-2	CASSNLAGSTGELFF
TRBV27	TRBJ2-1	CASIHMTGDVYEQFF
TRBV2	TRBJ1-1	CASSRDRGGTEAFF
TRBV3-1/TRBV3-2	TRBJ2-7	CASSRTPGDYEQYF
TRBV20-1	TRBJ2-7	CSASHRSTSYEQYF
TRBV10-3	TRBJ1-5	CAISSGGTGVNQPQHF
TRBV7-8	TRBJ1-1	CASSLADYTEAFF
TRBV6-6	TRBJ1-1	CASSDPPRGMNTEAFF
TRBV5-1	TRBJ1-3	CASSLGQGAGNTIYF
TRBV28	TRBJ2-1	CASRRQGYNEQFF
TRBV30	TRBJ2-3	CACLAGATDTQYF
TRBV2	TRBJ2-7	CASSLSSGGGYEQYF
TRBV18	TRBJ1-1	CASSPSRDSEAFF
TRBV6-5	TRBJ2-5	CASSWGGGSKETQYF
TRBV7-2	TRBJ2-7	CASSLVLSYEQYF
TRBV28	TRBJ2-7	CASSLTGGYEQYF
TRBV27	TRBJ1-5	CASSPGQGDQPQHF
TRBV28	TRBJ1-1	CASSFRGYTEAFF
TRBV28	TRBJ1-5	CASRGEGLSYQPQHF
TRBV7-9	TRBJ2-5	CASSLYPGETQYF
TRBV28	TRBJ2-2	CASSQLSGELFF
TRBV7-6	TRBJ2-5	CASSFGTGRQETQYF
TRBV7-3	TRBJ2-3	CASSLRQGGDTQYF
TRBV5-5	TRBJ2-3	CASSLSRFSGSTDTQYF
TRBV2	TRBJ1-1	CASRKGTGNTEAFF
TRBV4-2	TRBJ1-5	CASSPSQGTSPQHF
TRBV29-1	TRBJ2-7	CSVSGGILYEQYF
TRBV7-3	TRBJ1-2	CASSENNYGYTF
TRBV7-9	TRBJ2-2	CASNSGQGLVWTGELFF
TRBV13	TRBJ2-7	CASSRSDRDKGEQYF
TRBV18	TRBJ2-1	CASSPMGGIYNEQFF
TRBV7-8	TRBJ1-1	CASSQGQPRNTEAFF
TRBV25-1	TRBJ1-6	CASKGQGSPLHF
TRBV7-8	TRBJ2-7	CASSLALSGGEQYF
TRBV18	TRBJ2-7	CASSSTGTNYEQYF
TRBV20-1	TRBJ1-4	CSASGYSTTNEKLFF
TRBV9	TRBJ2-1	CASTLAGAIYNEQFF
TRBV28	TRBJ2-1	CASSLQTENEQFF
TRBV5-4	TRBJ2-7	CASSRGGQGITYEQYF
TRBV7-9	TRBJ1-1	CASSQRTVDTEAFF
TRBV11-2	TRBJ1-2	CASSLGAGYGYTF
TRBV7-9	TRBJ2-1	CASSLAVGTGGNEQFF
TRBV4-1	TRBJ1-1	CASSQGTTGFTEAFF
TRBV11-3	TRBJ2-7	CASSPGQASYEQYF
TRBV2	TRBJ2-1	CAIRQGTDGDEQFF
TRBV7-2	TRBJ1-5	CASSSGTGGIGNQPQHF
TRBV28	TRBJ2-5	CASIGRGQETQYF
TRBV7-7	TRBJ2-1	CASSTGTGADNEQFF
TRBV5-1	TRBJ2-3	CASSLAQGLAGTDTQYF